This entry describes one T cell receptor (beta chain). The data stem from a study of graft-versus-host responses after intestinal transplantation. Study background: Once they had received anti-thymocyte globulin induction, all recipients took tacrolimus and steroids for approximately three years.

The CDR3 covers 15 residues. Germline lookup yields CDR1 SGDLS and CDR2 YYNGEE. V lost 1 base to trimming and J lost 1 base, with 8 bases between them. Processing of graft tissue released intraepithelial and lamina propria lymphocytes. Data came from immunoSEQ multiplex PCR; TCRdb stores just in-frame clones and leaves some out. Here the sample spans 7,000 to 9,000 clones, 55% to 70% being singletons. The source was ileum tissue, collected roughly 240 days after intestinal transplantation. The chain is built from TRBV9 and TRBJ2-2, with a possible D match to TRBD1 (5 bases). The TCR sequence derives from a human patient who received an intestinal transplant, so some T cells may come from the graft donor. CDR3 in amino acids: CASSVFTGNTGELFF. For the CDR3, the DNA is TGTGCCAGCAGCGTATTCACAGGGAACACCGGGGAGCTGTTTTTT.